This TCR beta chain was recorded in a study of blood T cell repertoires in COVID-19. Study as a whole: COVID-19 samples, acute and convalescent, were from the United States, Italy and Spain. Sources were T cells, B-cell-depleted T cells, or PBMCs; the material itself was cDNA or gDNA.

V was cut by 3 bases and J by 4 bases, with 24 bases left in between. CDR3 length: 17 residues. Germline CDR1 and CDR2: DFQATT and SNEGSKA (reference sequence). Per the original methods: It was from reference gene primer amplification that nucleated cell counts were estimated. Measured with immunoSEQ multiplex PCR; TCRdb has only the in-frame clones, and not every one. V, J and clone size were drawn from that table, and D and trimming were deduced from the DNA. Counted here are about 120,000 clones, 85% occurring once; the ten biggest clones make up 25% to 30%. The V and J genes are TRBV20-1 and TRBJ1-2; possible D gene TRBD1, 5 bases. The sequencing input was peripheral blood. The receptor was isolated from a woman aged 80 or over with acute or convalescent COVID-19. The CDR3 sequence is CSASRRQGSSTSYGYTF. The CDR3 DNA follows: TGCAGTGCTAGTCGTAGGCAGGGATCTTCAACAAGCTATGGCTACACCTTC.